The 14 T cell receptor beta chains listed next were all sequenced from one sample in a study of Ad26.COV2.S vaccination and SARS-CoV-2 variants. Treatment of the sample: roughly 19 received Ad26.COV2.S at low or high dose, single or two shots; several received placebo; per-sample allocation not given. The study sampled participants on day 63 after the first vaccine or placebo injection. Sequencing used immunoSEQ multiplex PCR; TCRdb keeps in-frame clones, though not all of them. The sample has about 430,000 clones; approximately 92% are singletons. Source: peripheral blood, taken in a trial of Ad26.COV2.S vaccine versus placebo. The receptors come from a person aged 18-65 years who received the Ad26.COV2.S COVID-19 vaccine or a placebo.

V and J are TRBV30 and TRBJ1-2, with TRBD1 matching 7 bases. Germline lookup yields CDR1 GTSNPN and CDR2 SVGIG (reference sequence). The CDR3 is 13 amino acids. Germline trimming cut 2 bases from V and 4 bases from J; bases unmatched to any gene: 4. CDR3 region: CAWSPDRFYGYTF. CDR3 DNA sequence: TGTGCCTGGAGTCCGGACAGGTTCTATGGCTACACCTTC.

This clone was detected ten times or more. This rearrangement joins TRBV5-8 to TRBJ1-3; no reliable D call. The germline V gene has CDR1 SGHTS and CDR2 YDEGEE. The CDR3 is made up of 19 amino acids. Between the trimmed V and J ends, which lost 0 bases and 2 bases, there was a span of 21 bases. CDR3 sequence: CASSLVAVWARSAGNTIYF. Here the CDR3 DNA reads TGTGCCAGCAGCTTGGTCGCTGTGTGGGCACGAAGCGCTGGAAACACCATATATTTT.

The chain combines TRBV3-1 (or the pseudogene TRBV3-2) with TRBJ1-1; D is unclear. V lost 7 bases to trimming and J lost 0 bases, with 15 bases between them. The CDR3 is made up of 15 amino acids. Germline CDR1 is LGHDT and CDR2 is YNNKEL (reference sequence). The CDR3 loop reads CASKESQPMNTEAFF. In DNA form, the CDR3 reads TGTGCCAGCAAAGAGAGCCAGCCTATGAACACTGAAGCTTTCTTT.

This sequence joins TRBV12-3 or TRBV12-4 and TRBJ2-3; D gene ambiguous. The CDR3 runs to 13 residues. Trimming took off 2 bases at V and 2 bases at J, with 5 bases between the two ends. Here the CDR3 reads CASSLNPTDTQYF. The CDR3 DNA is TGTGCCAGCAGTTTAAACCCCACAGATACGCAGTATTTT.

As for this clone: The same CDR3 can be traced to other DNA sequences in this sample. V usage is TRBV7-9 and J usage is TRBJ1-1, with unresolved D. Between the trimmed V and J ends, which lost 3 bases and 0 bases, there was a span of 2 bases. The CDR3 spans 12 residues. Germline V CDR1 and CDR2: SEHNR, FQNEAQ (reference sequence). The CDR3 region is CASSLMNTEAFF. The CDR3 nucleotides read TGTGCCAGCAGCTTGATGAACACTGAAGCTTTCTTT.

The chain couples TRBV27 to TRBJ2-1; 10 nucleotides match TRBD1. The germline CDR1 and CDR2 sequences are MNHEY and SMNVEV (reference sequence). CDR3 length: 17 residues. The V segment lost 7 bases and the J segment 2 bases; nucleotides outside the gene matches: 11. CDR3 in amino acids: CASKTKTGGLPYNEQFF. In nucleotides, the CDR3 is TGTGCCAGCAAAACCAAGACAGGGGGCCTTCCCTACAATGAGCAGTTCTTC.

The rearrangement links TRBV5-1 to TRBJ2-3; 11 bases match TRBD2. Germline CDR1 SGHRS, CDR2 YFSETQ. CDR3 length: 18 residues. With V trimmed by 2 bases and J by 2 bases, 10 bases remained unmatched. The CDR3 loop reads CASSFNPGTSGTTDTQYF. The CDR3 DNA is TGCGCCAGCAGCTTCAATCCCGGGACTAGCGGTACCACAGATACGCAGTATTTT.

This clone was recorded only once. This CDR3 is also generated by other DNA sequences in the sample. The rearrangement links TRBV24-1 to TRBJ2-3; D call uncertain. This CDR3 is 11 amino acids long. CDR1 is KGHDR and CDR2 is SFDVKD in the germline V gene. V was shortened by 5 bases and J by 6 bases, with 5 bases between the two germline ends. CDR3 DNA sequence: TGTGCCACCAGTGCGGCGGATACGCAGTATTTT. This sequence encodes CATSAADTQYF.

This chain uses TRBV30 with TRBJ1-4; D might be TRBD1 (5 bases). The germline V gene encodes CDR1 GTSNPN and CDR2 SVGIG (reference sequence). CDR3 length: 14 residues. Trimming took off 0 bases at V and 7 bases at J, with 12 bases between the two ends. This CDR3 is CAWSVPWDSEKLFF. The CDR3 DNA reads TGTGCCTGGAGTGTACCATGGGACTCTGAAAAACTGTTTTTT.

This chain connects TRBV3-1 (or the pseudogene TRBV3-2) to TRBJ1-4, with D possibly being TRBD1 (5 bases). This CDR3 comprises 15 residues. Germline V gene sequence: CDR1 LGHDT, CDR2 YNNKEL (reference sequence). Trimming stripped 0 bases from V and 1 base from J, with 6 bases between. This CDR3 reads CASSQDGGTNEKLFF. The CDR3 nucleotides are TGTGCCAGCAGCCAAGATGGGGGAACTAATGAAAAACTGTTTTTT.

This clone was seen a few times. The chain is built from TRBV2 and TRBJ2-7; no clear D gene. In germline, CDR1 is SNHLY, CDR2 FYNNEI. Trimming took 8 bases from V and 0 from J, leaving 5 bases between them. CDR3 length: 11 amino acids. The CDR3: CASRYSYEQYF. The DNA of the CDR3 is TGTGCCAGCCGGTACTCCTACGAGCAGTACTTC.

This rearrangement joins TRBV7-9 to TRBJ2-1, with 8 bases aligning to TRBD2. J lost 1 base, V lost 2 bases, and 4 bases had no gene match. Germline CDR1 and CDR2: SEHNR and FQNEAQ (reference sequence). The CDR3 runs to 16 residues. In DNA form, the CDR3 reads TGTGCCAGCAGCTTACCGATAGCGGGGTCCTACAATGAGCAGTTCTTC. It specifies CASSLPIAGSYNEQFF.

This clone came up once. The chain links TRBV7-8 to TRBJ2-7; a weak D match, TRBD2 (7 bases). The CDR3 runs to 17 residues. The germline V gene has CDR1 SGHVS and CDR2 FQNEAQ. Trimming took off 5 bases at V and 2 bases at J, with 22 bases between the two ends. CDR3 in amino acids: CASSTVLSAGATYEQYF. Here the CDR3 DNA reads TGTGCCAGCAGCACTGTTCTGTCTGCGGGGGCCACCTACGAGCAGTACTTC.

V usage is TRBV7-9 and J usage is TRBJ1-2; D gene unclear. In germline, CDR1 is SEHNR, CDR2 FQNEAQ (reference sequence). This CDR3 is 13 amino acids long. The germline V and J ends were trimmed by 0 bases and 8 bases, with 10 bases remaining between them. CDR3 coding DNA: TGTGCCAGCAGCTTAGCTTTCTTACAGGGCTACACCTTC. Translating gives CASSLAFLQGYTF.